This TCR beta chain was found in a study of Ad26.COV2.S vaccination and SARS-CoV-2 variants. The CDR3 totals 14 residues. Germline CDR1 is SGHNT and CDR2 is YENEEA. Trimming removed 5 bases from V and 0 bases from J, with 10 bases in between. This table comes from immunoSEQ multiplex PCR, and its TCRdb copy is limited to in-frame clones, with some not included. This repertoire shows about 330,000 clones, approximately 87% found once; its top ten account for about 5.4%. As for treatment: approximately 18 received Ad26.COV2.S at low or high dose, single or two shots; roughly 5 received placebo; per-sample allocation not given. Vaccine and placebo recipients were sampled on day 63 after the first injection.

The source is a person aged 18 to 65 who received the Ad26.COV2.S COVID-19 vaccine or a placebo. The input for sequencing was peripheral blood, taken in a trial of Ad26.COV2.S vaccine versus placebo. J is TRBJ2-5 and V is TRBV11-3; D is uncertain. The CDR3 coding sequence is TGTGCCAGCAGCCCCGGCCCGAACCAAGAGACCCAGTACTTC. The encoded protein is CASSPGPNQETQYF.